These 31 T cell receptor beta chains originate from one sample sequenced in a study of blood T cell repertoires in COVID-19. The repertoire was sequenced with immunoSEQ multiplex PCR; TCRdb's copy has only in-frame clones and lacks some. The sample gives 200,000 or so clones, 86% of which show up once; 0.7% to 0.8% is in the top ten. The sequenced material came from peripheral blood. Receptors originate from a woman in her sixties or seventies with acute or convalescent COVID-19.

Here the CDR3 DNA reads TGTGCCACCAGTGATTTGAACAGGGGGCAGGGCAATCAGCCCCAGCATTTT. This encodes CATSDLNRGQGNQPQHF. The V and J genes are TRBV24-1 and TRBJ1-5; 9 bases are shared with TRBD1. V trimming: 0 bases; J trimming: 2 bases; junction bases outside the gene matches: 4. Germline CDR1 KGHDR, CDR2 SFDVKD. The CDR3 has 17 amino acids.

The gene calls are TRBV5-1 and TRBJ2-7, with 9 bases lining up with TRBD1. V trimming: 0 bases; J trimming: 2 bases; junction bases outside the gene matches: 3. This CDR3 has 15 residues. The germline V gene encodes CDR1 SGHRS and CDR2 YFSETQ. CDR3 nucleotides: TGCGCCAGCAGCTTGGACGGGACAGGGACCTACGAGCAGTACTTC. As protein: CASSLDGTGTYEQYF.

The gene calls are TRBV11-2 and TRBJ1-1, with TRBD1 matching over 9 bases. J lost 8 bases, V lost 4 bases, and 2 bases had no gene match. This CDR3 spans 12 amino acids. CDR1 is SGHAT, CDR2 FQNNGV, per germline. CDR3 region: CASSSTGGEAFF. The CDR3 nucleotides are TGTGCCAGCAGCTCTACAGGGGGCGAAGCTTTCTTT.

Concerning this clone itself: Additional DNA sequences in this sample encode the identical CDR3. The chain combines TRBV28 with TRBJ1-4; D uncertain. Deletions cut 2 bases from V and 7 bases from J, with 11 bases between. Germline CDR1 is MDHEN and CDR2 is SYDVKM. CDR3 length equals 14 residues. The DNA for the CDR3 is TGTGCCAGCAGTTTAACGGGAGTAGGTGAAAAACTGTTTTTT. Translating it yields CASSLTGVGEKLFF.

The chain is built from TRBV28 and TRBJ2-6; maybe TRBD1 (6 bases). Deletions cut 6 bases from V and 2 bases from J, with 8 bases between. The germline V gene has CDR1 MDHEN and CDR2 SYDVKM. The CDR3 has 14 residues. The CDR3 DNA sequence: TGTGCCAGCAGCACAGGGACTGGGGCCAACGTCCTGACTTTC. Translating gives CASSTGTGANVLTF.

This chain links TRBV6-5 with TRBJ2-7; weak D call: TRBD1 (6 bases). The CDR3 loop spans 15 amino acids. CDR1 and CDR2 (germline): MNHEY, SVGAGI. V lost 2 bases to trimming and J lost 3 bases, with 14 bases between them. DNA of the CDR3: TGTGCCAGCAGTTACGGTACAGGGCCTATCTACGAGCAGTACTTC. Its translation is CASSYGTGPIYEQYF.

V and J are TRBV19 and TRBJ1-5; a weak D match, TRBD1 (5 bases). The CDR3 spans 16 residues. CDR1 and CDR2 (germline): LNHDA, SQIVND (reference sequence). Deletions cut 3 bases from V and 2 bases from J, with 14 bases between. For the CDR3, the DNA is TGTGCCAGTAGTATCGGAGGGGTTGGTGGCAATCAGCCCCAGCATTTT. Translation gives CASSIGGVGGNQPQHF.

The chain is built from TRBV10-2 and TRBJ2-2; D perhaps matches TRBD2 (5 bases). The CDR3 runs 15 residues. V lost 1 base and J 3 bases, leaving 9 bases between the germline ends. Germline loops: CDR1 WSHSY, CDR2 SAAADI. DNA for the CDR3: TGCGCCAGCAGTGAGTTTAGCGAGGACACCGGGGAGCTGTTTTTT. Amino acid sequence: CASSEFSEDTGELFF.

This CDR3 reads CASTRGLLYGYTF. The CDR3 DNA reads as TGTGCCAGTACCCGGGGACTTCTCTATGGCTACACCTTC. The V gene is TRBV19, the J gene TRBJ1-2; possibly TRBD1 for D (5 bases). This CDR3 comprises 13 residues. Trimming took off 7 bases at V and 4 bases at J, with 13 bases between the two ends. Germline assignment: CDR1 LNHDA and CDR2 SQIVND (reference sequence).

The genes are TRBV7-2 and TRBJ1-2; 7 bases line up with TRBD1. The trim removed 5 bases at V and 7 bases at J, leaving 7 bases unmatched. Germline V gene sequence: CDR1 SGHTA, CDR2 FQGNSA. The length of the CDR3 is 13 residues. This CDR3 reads CASSPGTAPGYTF. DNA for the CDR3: TGTGCCAGCAGCCCCGGGACAGCTCCTGGCTACACCTTC.

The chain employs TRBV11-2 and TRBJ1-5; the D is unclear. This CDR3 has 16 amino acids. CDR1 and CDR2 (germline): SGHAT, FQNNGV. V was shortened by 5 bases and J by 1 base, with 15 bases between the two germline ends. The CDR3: CASSALAGNSNQPQHF. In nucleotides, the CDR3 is TGTGCCAGCAGCGCCTTGGCCGGGAACAGCAATCAGCCCCAGCATTTT.

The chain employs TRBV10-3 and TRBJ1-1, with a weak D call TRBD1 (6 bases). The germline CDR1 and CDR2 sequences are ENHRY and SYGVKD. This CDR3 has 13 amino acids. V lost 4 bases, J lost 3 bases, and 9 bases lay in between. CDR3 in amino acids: CAISGQVDTEAFF. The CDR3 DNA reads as TGTGCCATCAGTGGACAGGTCGACACTGAAGCTTTCTTT.

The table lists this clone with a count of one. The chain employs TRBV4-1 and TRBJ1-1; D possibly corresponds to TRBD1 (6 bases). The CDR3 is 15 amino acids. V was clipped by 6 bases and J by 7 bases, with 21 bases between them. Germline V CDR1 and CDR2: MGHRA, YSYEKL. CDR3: CASSFSLTGGLEAFF. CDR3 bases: TGCGCCAGCAGTTTCTCCTTGACAGGCGGACTTGAAGCTTTCTTT.

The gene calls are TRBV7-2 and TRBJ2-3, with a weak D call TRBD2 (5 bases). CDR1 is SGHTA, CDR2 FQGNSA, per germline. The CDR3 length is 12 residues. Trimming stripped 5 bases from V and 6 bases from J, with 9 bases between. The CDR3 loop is CASSPRADTQYF. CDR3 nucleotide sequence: TGTGCCAGCAGCCCGCGGGCGGATACGCAGTATTTT.

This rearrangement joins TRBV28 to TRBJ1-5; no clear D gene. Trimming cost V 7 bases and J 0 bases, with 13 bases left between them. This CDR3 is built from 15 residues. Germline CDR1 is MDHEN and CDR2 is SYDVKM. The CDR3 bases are TGTGCCAGCATCGGTCCCAGAGGTAGCAATCAGCCCCAGCATTTT. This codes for CASIGPRGSNQPQHF.

CDR3 sequence reads: CASSQTGNYNSPLHF. For the CDR3, the DNA is TGCGCCAGCAGCCAGACGGGGAACTATAATTCACCCCTCCACTTT. The chain combines TRBV5-1 with TRBJ1-6; D is undetermined. The CDR3 is 15 residues long. V gave up 4 bases and J gave up 3 bases, with 11 bases separating them. Germline CDR1 reads SGHRS; CDR2 reads YFSETQ.

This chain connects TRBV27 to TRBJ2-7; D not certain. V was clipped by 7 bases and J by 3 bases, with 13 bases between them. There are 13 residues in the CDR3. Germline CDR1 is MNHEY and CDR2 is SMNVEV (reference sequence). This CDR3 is CASTSLGGYEQYF. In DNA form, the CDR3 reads TGTGCCAGCACTTCACTCGGTGGCTACGAGCAGTACTTC.

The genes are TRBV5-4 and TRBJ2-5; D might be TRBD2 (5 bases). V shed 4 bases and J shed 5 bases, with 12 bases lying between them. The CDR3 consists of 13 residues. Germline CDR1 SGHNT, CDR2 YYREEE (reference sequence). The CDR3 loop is CASSQRRWETQYF. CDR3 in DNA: TGTGCCAGCAGCCAGCGGAGGTGGGAGACCCAGTACTTC. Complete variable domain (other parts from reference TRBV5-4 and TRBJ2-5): ETGVTQSPTHLIKTRGQQVTLRCSSQSGHNTVSWYQQALGQGPQFIFQYYREEENGRGNFPPRFSGLQFPNYSSELNVNALELDDSALYLCASSQRRWETQYFGPGTRLLVL.

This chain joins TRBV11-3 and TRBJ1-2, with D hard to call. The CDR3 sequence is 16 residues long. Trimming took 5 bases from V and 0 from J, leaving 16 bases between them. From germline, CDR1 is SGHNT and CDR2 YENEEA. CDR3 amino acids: CASSPGGSRANYGYTF. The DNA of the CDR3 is TGTGCCAGCAGCCCGGGAGGATCAAGAGCTAACTATGGCTACACCTTC.

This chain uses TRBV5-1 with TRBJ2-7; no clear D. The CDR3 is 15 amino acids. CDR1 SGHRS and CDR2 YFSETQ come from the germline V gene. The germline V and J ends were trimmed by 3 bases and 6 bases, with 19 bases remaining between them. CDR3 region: CASSSSQVTGREQYF. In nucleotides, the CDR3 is TGCGCCAGCAGCTCCAGTCAAGTCACGGGTCGCGAGCAGTACTTC.

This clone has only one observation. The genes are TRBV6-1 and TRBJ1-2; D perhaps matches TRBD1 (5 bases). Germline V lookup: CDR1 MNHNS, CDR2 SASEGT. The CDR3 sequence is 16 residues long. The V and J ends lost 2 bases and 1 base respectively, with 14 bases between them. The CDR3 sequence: CASSELWTLDNYGYTF. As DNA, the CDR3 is TGTGCCAGCAGTGAATTGTGGACACTTGATAACTATGGCTACACCTTC.

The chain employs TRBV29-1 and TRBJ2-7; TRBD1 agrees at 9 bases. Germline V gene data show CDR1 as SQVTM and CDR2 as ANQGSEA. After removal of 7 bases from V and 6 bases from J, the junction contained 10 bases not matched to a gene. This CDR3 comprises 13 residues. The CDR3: CSAPGQGIGEQYF. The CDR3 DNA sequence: TGCAGCGCTCCGGGACAGGGAATCGGCGAGCAGTACTTC.

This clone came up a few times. CDR3 sequence reads: CASSLGGELYEQYF. DNA for the CDR3: TGTGCCAGCAGCTTAGGGGGGGAGCTCTACGAGCAGTACTTC. This chain links TRBV7-9 with TRBJ2-7; the D gene is possibly TRBD2 (6 bases). The CDR3 length is 14 residues. Germline CDR1 is SEHNR and CDR2 is FQNEAQ (reference sequence). Trimming left V 1 base short and J 3 bases short, with 10 bases between.

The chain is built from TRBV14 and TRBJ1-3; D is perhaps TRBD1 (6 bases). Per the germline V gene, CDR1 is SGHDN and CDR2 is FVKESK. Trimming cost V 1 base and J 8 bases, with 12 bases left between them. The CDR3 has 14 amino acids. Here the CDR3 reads CASSQGGTIDTIYF. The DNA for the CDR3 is TGTGCCAGCAGCCAAGGGGGGACAATCGACACCATATATTTT.

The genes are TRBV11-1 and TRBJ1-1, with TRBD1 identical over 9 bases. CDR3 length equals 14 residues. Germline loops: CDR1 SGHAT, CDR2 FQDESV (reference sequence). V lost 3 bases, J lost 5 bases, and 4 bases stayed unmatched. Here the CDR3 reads CASSFGQGRTEAFF. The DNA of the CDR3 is TGTGCCAGCAGCTTTGGACAGGGGAGGACTGAAGCTTTCTTT.

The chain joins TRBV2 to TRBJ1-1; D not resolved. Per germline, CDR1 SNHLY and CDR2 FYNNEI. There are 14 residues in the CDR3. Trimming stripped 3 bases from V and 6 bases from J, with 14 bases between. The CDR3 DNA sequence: TGTGCCAGCAGTGATAGGAACTTGGGCGCTGAAGCTTTCTTT. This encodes CASSDRNLGAEAFF.

CDR3 DNA sequence: TGTGCCAGCATTCCGGACAGAAACATTCAGTACTTC. It translates to CASIPDRNIQYF. V is TRBV2 and J is TRBJ2-4, with D perhaps matching TRBD1 (6 bases). Germline values: CDR1 SNHLY, CDR2 FYNNEI. The V and J ends lost 7 bases and 6 bases respectively, with 10 bases between them. CDR3 length equals 12 residues.

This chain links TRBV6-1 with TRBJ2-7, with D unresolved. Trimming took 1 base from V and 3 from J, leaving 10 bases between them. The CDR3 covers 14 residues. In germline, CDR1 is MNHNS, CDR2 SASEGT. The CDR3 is CASSEGGVFYEQYF. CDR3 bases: TGTGCCAGCAGTGAAGGAGGAGTCTTCTACGAGCAGTACTTC.

CDR3 bases: TGTGCCAGCAGCTTGTTGGCAGGGAGCAATCAGCCCCAGCATTTT. It translates to CASSLLAGSNQPQHF. The chain uses TRBV11-2 and TRBJ1-5; the D gene is possibly TRBD1 (5 bases). Germline V gene lookup returns CDR1 SGHAT and CDR2 FQNNGV. CDR3 length: 15 residues. Trimming left V 3 bases short and J 1 base short, with 10 bases between.

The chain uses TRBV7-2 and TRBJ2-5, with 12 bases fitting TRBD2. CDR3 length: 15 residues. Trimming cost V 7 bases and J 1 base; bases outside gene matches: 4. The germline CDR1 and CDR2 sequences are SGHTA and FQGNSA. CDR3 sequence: CASTRTSGTQETQYF. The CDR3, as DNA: TGTGCCAGCACCCGGACTAGCGGGACCCAAGAGACCCAGTACTTC.

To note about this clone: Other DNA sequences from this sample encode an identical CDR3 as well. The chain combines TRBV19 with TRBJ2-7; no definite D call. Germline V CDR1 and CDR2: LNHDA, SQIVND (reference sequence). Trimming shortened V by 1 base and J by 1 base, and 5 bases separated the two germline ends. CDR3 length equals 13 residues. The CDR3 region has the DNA TGTGCCAGTAGTATAGGGGCTTCCTACGAGCAGTACTTC. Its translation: CASSIGASYEQYF.